This entry describes one T cell receptor beta chain. Produced via immunoSEQ multiplex PCR; TCRdb's table is partial and in-frame only. The sample carries under 300,000 clones, roughly 86% recorded once. These data originate in a study of blood T cell repertoires in COVID-19. Germline V gives CDR1 MNHEY, CDR2 SVGEGT. The CDR3 sequence is 13 residues long. V lost 4 bases, J lost 6 bases, and 12 bases lay in between. This receptor was identified in a man between 18 and 35 years old with active or convalescent COVID-19. Sequenced material: peripheral blood. V is TRBV6-2 or TRBV6-3 and J is TRBJ1-2; TRBD1 is a possible D gene (6 bases). The CDR3 DNA reads TGTGCCAGCAGTTTCGGACAGATGAATGGCTACACCTTC. This translates into CASSFGQMNGYTF.